Below are 8 T cell receptor beta chains sequenced from a single sample in a study of early T cells in non-severe SARS-CoV-2 infection. TCRdb reprocessed the 5' RACE reads with MiXCR, giving one entry per CDR3 protein. Here the sample spans some 77,000 distinct CDR3 sequences, around 13% being singletons. The material sequenced was whole blood. These receptor sequences come from an adult who was a healthcare worker with PCR-confirmed SARS-CoV-2 infection or an uninfected control (not recorded which).

This clonotype showed up just a few times. V gene TRBV7-8 combines with J gene TRBJ2-1; D is possibly TRBD2 (5 bases). This CDR3 region has 14 residues. V shed 4 bases and J shed 9 bases, with 16 bases lying between them. Germline V gene lookup returns CDR1 SGHVS and CDR2 FQNEAQ. CDR3: CASSSRGPSGEQFF. The CDR3 DNA reads TGTGCCAGCAGCTCCCGCGGGCCTTCTGGTGAGCAGTTCTTC.

This clonotype was counted between two and nine times. The chain employs TRBV29-1 and TRBJ1-1; 8 bases agree with TRBD1. Trimming at V came to 7 bases and at J to 8 bases, leaving 12 bases not matched to a gene. This CDR3 has 13 amino acids. Germline assignment: CDR1 SQVTM and CDR2 ANQGSEA. In nucleotides, the CDR3 is TGCAGCGCACCCGGACAGGGCTTTTTGGAAGCTTTCTTT. This gives the protein CSAPGQGFLEAFF. Looking up the rest from reference TRBV29-1 and TRBJ1-1 gives the full variable domain: SAVISQKPSRDICQRGTSLTIQCQVDSQVTMMFWYRQQPGQSLTLIATANQGSEATYESGFVIDKFPISRPNLTFSTLTVSNMSPEDSSIYLCSAPGQGFLEAFFGQGTRLTVV.

This clonotype has only a few counts. The chain has TRBV27 and TRBJ2-3, with TRBD2 identical over 8 bases. Trimming removed 3 bases from V and 2 bases from J; junction bases left unmatched: 10. The germline gives CDR1 MNHEY, CDR2 SMNVEV (reference sequence). The CDR3 has 17 amino acids. Written as DNA, the CDR3 is TGTGCCAGCAGTTTTGCCACTAGCGGATATCTCACAGATACGCAGTATTTT. Translation gives CASSFATSGYLTDTQYF.

The rearrangement links TRBV6-2 or TRBV6-3 to TRBJ1-1; no definite D call. V lost 9 bases to trimming and J lost 5 bases, with 16 bases between them. The length of the CDR3 is 13 residues. Germline CDR1 and CDR2: MNHEY and SVGEGT. The CDR3, as DNA: TGTGCCAGTAGCACAGTCCTTAGGACTGAAGCTTTCTTT. It translates to CASSTVLRTEAFF.

This clonotype has ten or more counts. This chain links TRBV28 with TRBJ2-7; D is undetermined. Trimming took off 3 bases at V and 1 base at J, with 10 bases between the two ends. Germline V CDR1 and CDR2: MDHEN, SYDVKM. This CDR3 comprises 14 residues. The DNA of the CDR3 is TGTGCCAGCAGTTTTTTTGGGGATTCCTACGAGCAGTACTTC. Its translation: CASSFFGDSYEQYF.

This clonotype was found a few times. The chain couples TRBV12-5 to TRBJ2-7; D perhaps matches TRBD2 (6 bases). CDR3 length: 14 residues. Germline lookup yields CDR1 LGHNT and CDR2 FRNRAP. Trimming stripped 2 bases from V and 1 base from J, with 9 bases between. DNA of the CDR3: TGTGCTAGTGGTTTGTTCGGGGGATCCTACGAGCAGTACTTC. Translated: CASGLFGGSYEQYF.

This clonotype occurred a few times. The rearrangement joins TRBV7-2 to TRBJ2-7; D may be TRBD1 (6 bases). This CDR3 spans 13 amino acids. Germline V gene sequence: CDR1 SGHTA, CDR2 FQGNSA. V was shortened by 5 bases and J by 6 bases, with 14 bases between the two germline ends. CDR3 in DNA: TGTGCCAGCAGCACCGGACAGAGCACCGAGCAGTACTTC. Translation: CASSTGQSTEQYF.

CDR3 coding DNA: TGTGCCAGCTTTAGCACTGAAGCTTTCTTT. As protein: CASFSTEAFF. The genes are TRBV6-2 or TRBV6-3 and TRBJ1-1, with no clear D. CDR1 and CDR2 from the germline V gene are MNHEY and SVGEGT. The CDR3 loop spans 10 amino acids. Trimming removed 8 bases from V and 4 bases from J, with 5 bases in between.